A selection of T cell receptor beta chains follows, all from one sample in a study of T-cell memory formation after mild COVID-19. TCRdb reanalysed the 5' RACE reads using MiXCR and keeps one entry per CDR3 protein. The data show fewer than 150,000 distinct CDR3 sequences, roughly 13% seen once. Sample: PBMCs or a T cell subset sorted from them (not recorded which). The origin of the receptors is an adult woman who had mild COVID-19 (a few samples of this study predate the infection). Cell type and time point are not known. Each CDR3 is given with its conserved first and last residue. A D gene is named only where the DNA matches it firmly. Clone size is given for some rows only: seen once, a few or many times, or a class if the clone is expanded.

. TRBD1 TRBJ2-7 TRBV9 CASSVGTGGSSYEQYF TGTGCCAGCAGCGTAGGGACAGGGGGGAGCTCCTACGAGCAGTACTTC
. . TRBJ2-7 TRBV4-1 CASSQAGLLGEQYF TGCGCCAGCAGCCAAGCGGGCCTATTAGGCGAGCAGTACTTC
. . TRBJ2-1 TRBV7-9 CASSLVRLGLARTYNEQFF TGTGCCAGCAGCTTAGTCCGCCTTGGGCTAGCGAGAACCTACAATGAGCAGTTCTTC
. . TRBJ1-1 TRBV14 CASSQDLLWTANTEAFF TGTGCCAGCAGCCAAGACCTGCTGTGGACAGCGAACACTGAAGCTTTCTTT
. . TRBJ2-7 TRBV27 CASNKRTGGYEQYF TGTGCCAGCAACAAGCGGACTGGGGGCTACGAGCAGTACTTC
many . TRBJ2-1 TRBV4-2 CASSHNLGNEQFF TGTGCCAGCAGCCATAACCTAGGCAATGAGCAGTTCTTC
few . TRBJ1-1 TRBV5-6 CASSLSAGPWVFEAFF TGTGCCAGCAGCTTGTCGGCTGGACCGTGGGTTTTTGAGGCTTTCTTT
. TRBD2 TRBJ2-3 TRBV12-3/TRBV12-4 CASSLWLAGGNTQYF TGTGCCAGCAGTTTGTGGCTAGCGGGAGGTAATACGCAGTATTTT
. . TRBJ2-7 TRBV7-3 CASSLNPTYEQYF TGTGCCAGCAGCTTAAACCCTACCTACGAGCAGTACTTC
. . TRBJ1-1 TRBV19 CASSIGARRGTEAFF TGTGCCAGTAGTATAGGGGCGCGGCGGGGCACTGAAGCTTTCTTT
. . TRBJ2-1 TRBV30 CAWSVWAEQFF TGTGCCTGGAGTGTATGGGCAGAGCAGTTCTTC
. . TRBJ1-1 TRBV24-1 CARPGAPDTEAFF TGTGCCAGACCGGGGGCCCCGGACACTGAAGCTTTCTTT
. . TRBJ2-7 TRBV7-6 CASSLEDGRYEQYF TGTGCCAGCAGCTTAGAGGACGGACGCTACGAGCAGTACTTC
many . TRBJ2-7 TRBV4-3 CASSQDPGLSYEQYF TGCGCCAGCAGCCAAGACCCCGGACTTAGCTACGAGCAGTACTTC
few . TRBJ1-1 TRBV30 CAWSAPGTEAFF TGTGCCTGGAGTGCACCGGGCACTGAAGCTTTCTTT
few . TRBJ2-1 TRBV20-1 CSARQGYNEQFF TGCAGTGCTAGGCAGGGTTACAATGAGCAGTTCTTC
few TRBD1 TRBJ2-2 TRBV7-3 CASSSRTGWITPPTHTGELFF TGTGCCAGCAGCTCCCGGACAGGGTGGATAACTCCCCCAACCCACACCGGGGAGCTGTTTTTT
. . TRBJ2-7 TRBV5-1 CASSRRGDGDEQYF TGCGCCAGCAGCCGGCGAGGGGACGGCGACGAGCAGTACTTC
few TRBD1 TRBJ2-2 TRBV7-9 CASSQWTGGNTGELFF TGTGCCAGCAGCCAATGGACAGGGGGGAACACCGGGGAGCTGTTTTTT
. . TRBJ2-3 TRBV5-1 CASSTPGGVTDTQYF TGCGCCAGCAGCACACCCGGCGGAGTAACAGATACGCAGTATTTT
few TRBD2 TRBJ2-3 TRBV7-6 CASSTLTSGTNTDTQYF TGTGCCAGCAGCACCCTGACTAGCGGGACGAACACAGATACGCAGTATTTT
many . TRBJ2-3 TRBV7-6 CASSLVGVTDTQYF TGTGCCAGCAGCTTGGTAGGAGTCACAGATACGCAGTATTTT
many TRBD1 TRBJ2-7 TRBV9 CASSVGTGAYEQYF TGTGCCAGCAGCGTGGGGACAGGGGCCTACGAGCAGTACTTC
many . TRBJ1-1 TRBV7-3 CASSLGQNTEAFF TGTGCCAGCAGTTTAGGCCAGAACACTGAAGCTTTCTTT
medium-sized . TRBJ2-7 TRBV12-3/TRBV12-4 CASSFGSGGEQYF TGTGCCAGCAGTTTCGGGTCTGGTGGCGAGCAGTACTTC
few TRBD2 TRBJ2-7 TRBV6-5 CASSPVRLARRSYEQYF TGTGCCAGCAGCCCCGTCAGACTAGCACGGCGATCCTACGAGCAGTACTTC
few . TRBJ2-3 TRBV6-5 CASSGPGLNTDTQYF TGTGCCAGCAGTGGGCCAGGGTTGAACACAGATACGCAGTATTTT
many . TRBJ2-5 TRBV7-9 CASSHASSIQETQYF TGTGCCAGCAGCCATGCGTCTAGTATCCAAGAGACCCAGTACTTC
. TRBD2 TRBJ2-5 TRBV5-6 CASSRGGEETQYF TGTGCCAGCAGCCGGGGGGGAGAAGAGACCCAGTACTTC
few TRBD1 TRBJ1-4 TRBV15 CATSRDHRGRGEKLFF TGTGCCACCAGCAGAGATCACAGGGGGCGAGGTGAAAAACTGTTTTTT
. . TRBJ1-1 TRBV28 CASSLLASEGGFF TGTGCCAGCAGTTTATTGGCAAGTGAAGGAGGTTTCTTT
. . TRBJ1-5 TRBV4-1 CASSQVWGNQPQHF TGCGCCAGCAGCCAAGTTTGGGGGAATCAGCCCCAGCATTTT
many TRBD1 TRBJ2-7 TRBV5-1 CASSLAGTGAYEQYF TGCGCCAGCAGCTTGGCAGGGACAGGGGCCTACGAGCAGTACTTC
. . TRBJ2-7 TRBV7-7 CASSLTVAYEQYF TGTGCTAGCAGCCTGACAGTAGCCTACGAGCAGTACTTC
many . TRBJ2-7 TRBV6-1 CASSERVAIGEQYF TGTGCCAGCAGTGAAAGGGTGGCCATTGGCGAGCAGTACTTC
few . TRBJ1-5 TRBV15 CATSRGGQLNQPQHF TGTGCCACCAGCAGAGGAGGGCAGTTAAATCAGCCCCAGCATTTT
. . TRBJ1-1 TRBV4-2 CASSQEFTGNTEAFF TGTGCCAGCAGCCAAGAGTTCACAGGGAACACTGAAGCTTTCTTT
. . TRBJ2-1 TRBV9 CASSPPGGASYNEQFF TGTGCCAGCAGCCCCCCAGGAGGGGCTTCCTACAATGAGCAGTTCTTC
few TRBD2 TRBJ2-3 TRBV2 CASSGAGGADTQYF TGTGCCAGCAGTGGAGCGGGGGGCGCAGATACGCAGTATTTT
few TRBD2 TRBJ2-7 TRBV4-1 CASSQDGTSGGYEQYF TGCGCCAGCAGCCAAGATGGGACTAGCGGGGGTTACGAGCAGTACTTC
many TRBD2 TRBJ2-1 TRBV4-2 CASSRIRGGGNEQFF TGTGCCAGCAGCCGTATCCGGGGGGGAGGGAATGAGCAGTTCTTC
. . TRBJ2-7 TRBV7-2 CASSHNDGEQYF TGTGCCAGCAGCCACAACGACGGCGAGCAGTACTTC
. TRBD1 TRBJ2-3 TRBV6-6 CASSRTGGPDTQYF TGTGCCAGCAGTCGGACAGGGGGCCCAGATACGCAGTATTTT
few . TRBJ1-6 TRBV5-1 CASSLDGKNSPLHF TGCGCCAGCAGCTTGGACGGGAAGAATTCACCCCTCCACTTT
. TRBD1 TRBJ1-1 TRBV27 CASSLRGGGEAFF TGTGCCAGCAGTTTAAGAGGGGGCGGTGAAGCTTTCTTT
. TRBD2 TRBJ2-3 TRBV9 CASSVETSGNPGTDTQYF TGTGCCAGCAGCGTAGAAACTAGCGGGAATCCTGGCACAGATACGCAGTATTTT
. . TRBJ2-1 TRBV24-1 CAAGGSGADNEQFF TGTGCCGCCGGGGGCAGCGGGGCGGACAATGAGCAGTTCTTC
few TRBD2 TRBJ2-7 TRBV3-1 CASSQGVASGIYEQYF TGTGCCAGCAGCCAAGGGGTAGCTAGCGGGATCTACGAGCAGTACTTC
few . TRBJ2-4 TRBV25-1 CASSQGALNIQYF TGTGCCAGCAGTCAAGGGGCGTTAAACATTCAGTACTTC
few . TRBJ2-6 TRBV11-3 CASSSTVSGGANVLTF TGTGCCAGCAGCTCGACAGTATCGGGTGGGGCCAACGTCCTGACTTTC